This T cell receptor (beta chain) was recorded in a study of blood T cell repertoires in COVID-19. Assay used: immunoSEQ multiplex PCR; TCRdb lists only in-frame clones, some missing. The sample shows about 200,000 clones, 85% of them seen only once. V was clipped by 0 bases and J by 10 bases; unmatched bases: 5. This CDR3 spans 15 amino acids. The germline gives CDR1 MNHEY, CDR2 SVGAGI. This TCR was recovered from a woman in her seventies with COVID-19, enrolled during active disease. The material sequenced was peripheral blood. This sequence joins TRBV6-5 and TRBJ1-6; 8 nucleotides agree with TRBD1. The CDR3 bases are TGTGCCAGCAGTTACTCAGGGACAGGCGTGTCACCCCTCCACTTT. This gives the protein CASSYSGTGVSPLHF.